This T cell receptor beta chain was observed in a study of T cells after yellow fever vaccination. The CDR3 covers 14 residues. V was shortened by 6 bases and J by 2 bases, with 11 bases between the two germline ends. The germline CDR1 and CDR2 sequences are SGHKS and YYEKEE (reference sequence). TCRdb passed the 5' RACE reads through MiXCR, listing each CDR3 protein once. The top ten hold about 18% of the sample, which has more than 300,000 distinct CDR3 sequences, roughly 7% seen once. The sequences come from PBMCs, collected about 49 days after the first yellow fever vaccination. The TCR was taken from a man aged 18 to 30 who received the YFV17D yellow fever vaccine. V is TRBV5-5 and J is TRBJ2-2; no firm D call. CDR3 sequence reads: CASTYGSNTGELFF. In DNA form, the CDR3 reads TGTGCCAGCACATACGGTTCCAACACCGGGGAGCTGTTTTTT.